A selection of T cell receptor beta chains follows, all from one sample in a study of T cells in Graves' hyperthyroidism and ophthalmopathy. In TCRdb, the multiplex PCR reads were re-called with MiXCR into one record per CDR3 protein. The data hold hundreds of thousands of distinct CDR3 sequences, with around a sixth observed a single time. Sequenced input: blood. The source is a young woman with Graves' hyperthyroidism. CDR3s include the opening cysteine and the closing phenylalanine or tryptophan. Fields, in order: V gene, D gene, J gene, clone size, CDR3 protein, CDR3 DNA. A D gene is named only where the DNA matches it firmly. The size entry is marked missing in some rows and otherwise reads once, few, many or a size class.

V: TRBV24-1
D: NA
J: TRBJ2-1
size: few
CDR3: CATSALNEQFF
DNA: TGTGCCACCAGTGCATTAAATGAGCAGTTCTTC

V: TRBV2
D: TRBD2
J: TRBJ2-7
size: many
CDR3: CASSEGGGDLSYEQYF
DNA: TGTGCCAGCAGTGAAGGGGGGGGAGACCTCTCCTACGAGCAGTACTTC

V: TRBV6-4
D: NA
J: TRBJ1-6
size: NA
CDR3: CASSDEGTLNSPLHF
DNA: TGTGCCAGCAGTGACGAAGGGACACTTAATTCACCCCTCCACTTT

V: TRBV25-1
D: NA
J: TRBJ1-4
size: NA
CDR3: CASSTRGRGGEKLFF
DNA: TGTGCCAGCAGCACTCGGGGGAGAGGCGGTGAAAAACTGTTTTTT

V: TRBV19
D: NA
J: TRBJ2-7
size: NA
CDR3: CASSIFWGLNYEQYF
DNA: TGTGCCAGTAGTATTTTCTGGGGGTTAAACTACGAGCAGTACTTC

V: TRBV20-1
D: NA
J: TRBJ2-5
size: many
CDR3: CSARAGTIQETQYF
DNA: TGCAGTGCGAGAGCCGGGACAATCCAAGAGACCCAGTACTTC

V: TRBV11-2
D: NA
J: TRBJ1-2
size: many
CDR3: CASSGRQGSYGYTF
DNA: TGTGCCAGCAGCGGACGCCAGGGTTCCTATGGCTACACCTTC

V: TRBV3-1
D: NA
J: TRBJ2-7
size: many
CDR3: CASSKGVPYEQYF
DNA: TGTGCCAGCAGCAAGGGAGTTCCCTACGAGCAGTACTTC

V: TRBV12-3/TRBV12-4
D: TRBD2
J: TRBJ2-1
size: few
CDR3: CASSHSGNPPSDEQFF
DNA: TGTGCCAGCAGTCATAGCGGGAACCCCCCTTCGGATGAGCAGTTCTTC

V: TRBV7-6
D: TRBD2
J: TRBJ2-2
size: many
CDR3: CASSLVAGVGAGELFF
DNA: TGTGCCAGCAGCTTAGTAGCGGGAGTAGGAGCCGGGGAGCTGTTTTTT

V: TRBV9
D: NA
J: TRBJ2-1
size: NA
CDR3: CASSDDGLGEQFF
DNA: TGTGCCAGCAGCGATGACGGGCTGGGGGAGCAGTTCTTC

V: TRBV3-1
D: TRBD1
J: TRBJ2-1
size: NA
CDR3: CASSVRGPLYNEQFF
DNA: TGTGCCAGCAGCGTAAGGGGGCCCTTATACAATGAGCAGTTCTTC

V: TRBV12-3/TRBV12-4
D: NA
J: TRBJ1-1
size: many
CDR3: CASSPTDRMNTEAFF
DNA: TGTGCCAGCAGTCCCACAGACAGGATGAACACTGAAGCTTTCTTT

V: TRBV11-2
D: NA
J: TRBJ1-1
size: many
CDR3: CASGTAEAFF
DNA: TGTGCCAGTGGGACGGCTGAAGCTTTCTTT

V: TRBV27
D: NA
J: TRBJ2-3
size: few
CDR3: CASRTQGRTDTQYF
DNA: TGTGCCAGCAGGACACAGGGGAGGACAGATACGCAGTATTTT

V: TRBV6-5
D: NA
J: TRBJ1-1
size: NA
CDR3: CASSYSRANTEAFF
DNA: TGTGCCAGCAGTTACTCCCGGGCTAACACTGAAGCTTTCTTT

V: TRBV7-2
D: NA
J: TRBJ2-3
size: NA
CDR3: CASSLRQGADTQYF
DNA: TGTGCCAGCAGCTTAAGGCAGGGAGCAGATACGCAGTATTTT

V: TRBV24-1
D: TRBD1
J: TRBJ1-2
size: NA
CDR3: CATSDPGTGNYGYTF
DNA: TGTGCCACCAGTGATCCCGGGACAGGGAACTATGGCTACACCTTC

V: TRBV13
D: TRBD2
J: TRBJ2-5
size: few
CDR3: CASSPYGGGYQETQYF
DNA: TGTGCCAGCAGTCCCTACGGCGGGGGGTACCAAGAGACCCAGTACTTC

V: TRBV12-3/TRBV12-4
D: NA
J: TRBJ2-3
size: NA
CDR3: CASSFSGTAGDTQYF
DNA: TGTGCCAGCAGTTTTTCAGGGACCGCCGGGGATACGCAGTATTTT

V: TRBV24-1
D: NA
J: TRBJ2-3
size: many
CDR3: CATSDVGGASDTQYF
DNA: TGTGCCACCAGTGATGTTGGGGGCGCCTCAGATACGCAGTATTTT

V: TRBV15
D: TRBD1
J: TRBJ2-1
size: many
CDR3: CATSPQWGQGAGNEQFF
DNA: TGTGCCACCAGCCCTCAGTGGGGACAGGGGGCGGGCAATGAGCAGTTCTTC

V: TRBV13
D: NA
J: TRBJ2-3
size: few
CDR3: CASSWYWAKTDTQYF
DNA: TGTGCCAGCAGCTGGTACTGGGCCAAGACAGATACGCAGTATTTT

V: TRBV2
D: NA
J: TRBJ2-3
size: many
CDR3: CASSESPPIDTQYF
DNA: TGTGCCAGCAGTGAATCCCCGCCGATAGATACGCAGTATTTT

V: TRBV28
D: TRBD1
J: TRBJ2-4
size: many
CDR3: CASNPSGTGTLAKNIQYF
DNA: TGTGCCAGCAATCCCTCCGGGACAGGGACCTTAGCCAAAAACATTCAGTACTTC

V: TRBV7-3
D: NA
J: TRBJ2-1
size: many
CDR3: CASSAGGGYNEQFF
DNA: TGTGCCAGCAGCGCAGGGGGGGGCTACAATGAGCAGTTCTTC

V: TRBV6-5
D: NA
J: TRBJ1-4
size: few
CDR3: CASSWGRGTNEKLFF
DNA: TGTGCCAGCAGTTGGGGAAGAGGGACTAATGAAAAACTGTTTTTT

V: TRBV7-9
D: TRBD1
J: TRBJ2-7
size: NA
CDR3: CASSWTGISYEQYF
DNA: TGTGCCAGCAGCTGGACAGGGATCTCCTACGAGCAGTACTTC

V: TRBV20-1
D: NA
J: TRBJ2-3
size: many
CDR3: CSAPTAGPDTQYF
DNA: TGCAGTGCTCCCACGGCGGGACCGGATACGCAGTATTTT

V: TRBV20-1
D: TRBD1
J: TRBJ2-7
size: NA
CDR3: CSASILGTGAYEQYF
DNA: TGCAGTGCTAGTATTCTCGGGACAGGGGCCTACGAGCAGTACTTC

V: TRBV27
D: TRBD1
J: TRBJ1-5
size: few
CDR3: CASSLAAGTGFSNQSQHF
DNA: TGTGCCAGCAGTTTAGCTGCCGGGACAGGATTTAGCAATCAGTCCCAGCATTTT

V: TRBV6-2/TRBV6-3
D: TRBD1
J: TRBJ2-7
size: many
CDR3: CASSTGTGWSYEQYF
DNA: TGTGCCAGCAGTACCGGGACAGGGTGGTCCTACGAGCAGTACTTC

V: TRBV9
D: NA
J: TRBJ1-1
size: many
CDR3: CASSPTSTGTEAFF
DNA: TGTGCCAGCAGTCCAACATCGACGGGCACTGAAGCTTTCTTT

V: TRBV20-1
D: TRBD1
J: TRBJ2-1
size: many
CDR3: CSASEGQGYDEQFF
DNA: TGCAGTGCGAGCGAAGGACAGGGGTACGATGAGCAGTTCTTC

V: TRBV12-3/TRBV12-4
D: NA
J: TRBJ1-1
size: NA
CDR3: CASSTARGITEAFF
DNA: TGTGCCAGCAGTACTGCCAGGGGAATCACTGAAGCTTTCTTT

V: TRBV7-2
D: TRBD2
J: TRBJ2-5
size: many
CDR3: CASSGRLGTSEQETQYF
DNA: TGTGCCAGCAGCGGACGACTAGGGACTAGCGAACAAGAGACCCAGTACTTC

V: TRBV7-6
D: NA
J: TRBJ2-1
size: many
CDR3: CASSWDGAYEQFF
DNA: TGTGCCAGCAGCTGGGATGGCGCATATGAGCAGTTCTTC

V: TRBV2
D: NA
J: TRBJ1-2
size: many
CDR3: CASRASRGYTF
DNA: TGTGCCAGCAGGGCATCGCGTGGCTACACCTTC

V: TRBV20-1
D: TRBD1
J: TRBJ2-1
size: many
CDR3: CSATGQGYNEQFF
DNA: TGCAGTGCCACGGGACAGGGATACAATGAGCAGTTCTTC

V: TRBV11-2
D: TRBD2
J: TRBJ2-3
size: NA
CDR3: CASSLETSDTDTQYF
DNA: TGTGCCAGCAGCTTAGAGACTAGCGACACAGATACGCAGTATTTT

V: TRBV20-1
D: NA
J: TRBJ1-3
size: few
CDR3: CSARTGGYSGNTIYF
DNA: TGCAGTGCTAGGACGGGGGGTTACTCTGGAAACACCATATATTTT

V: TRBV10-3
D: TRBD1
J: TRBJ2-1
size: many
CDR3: CAIKVGTDYNEQFF
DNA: TGTGCCATCAAGGTAGGGACAGACTACAATGAGCAGTTCTTC

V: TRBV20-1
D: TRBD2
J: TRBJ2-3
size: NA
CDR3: CSARIAGGADTQYF
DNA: TGCAGTGCTCGGATAGCGGGGGGCGCAGATACGCAGTATTTT

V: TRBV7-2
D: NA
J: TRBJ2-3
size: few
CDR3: CASSSMRGLGNTQYF
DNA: TGTGCCAGCAGCTCTATGCGGGGCCTGGGTAATACGCAGTATTTT

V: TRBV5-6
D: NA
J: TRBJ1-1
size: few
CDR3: CASSLGGTANTEAFF
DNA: TGTGCCAGCAGCTTGGGGGGGACGGCGAACACTGAAGCTTTCTTT

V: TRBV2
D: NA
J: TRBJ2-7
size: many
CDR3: CASSAGTGRYEQYF
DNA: TGTGCCAGCAGTGCCGGGACGGGAAGATACGAGCAGTACTTC

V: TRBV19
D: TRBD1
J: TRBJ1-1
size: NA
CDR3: CASSITGTGTSEAFF
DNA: TGTGCCAGTAGTATTACCGGGACAGGGACTTCTGAAGCTTTCTTT

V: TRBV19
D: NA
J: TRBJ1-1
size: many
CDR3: CASSILVSGTEAFF
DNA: TGTGCCAGTAGTATACTGGTGTCGGGGACTGAAGCTTTCTTT

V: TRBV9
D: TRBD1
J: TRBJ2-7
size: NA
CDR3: CASSVGPGGIYPSEQYF
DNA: TGTGCCAGCAGCGTAGGGCCAGGGGGCATTTACCCCTCCGAGCAGTACTTC

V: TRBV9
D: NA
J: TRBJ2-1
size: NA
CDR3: CASSVDGGSSCNEQFF
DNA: TGTGCCAGCAGCGTAGACGGCGGAAGCTCCTGCAATGAGCAGTTCTTC

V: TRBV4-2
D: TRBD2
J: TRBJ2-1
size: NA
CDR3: CASSQVQLAGRNEQFF
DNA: TGTGCCAGCAGCCAAGTCCAGCTAGCGGGACGCAATGAGCAGTTCTTC

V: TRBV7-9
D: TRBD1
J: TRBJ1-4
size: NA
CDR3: CASSPGIAGTGNEKLFF
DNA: TGTGCCAGCAGCCCAGGGATCGCCGGGACAGGGAATGAAAAACTGTTTTTT

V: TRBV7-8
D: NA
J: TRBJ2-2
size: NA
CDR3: CASSLGRVNTGELFF
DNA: TGTGCCAGCAGCTTAGGCAGGGTAAACACCGGGGAGCTGTTTTTT

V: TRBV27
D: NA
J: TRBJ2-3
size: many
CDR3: CASSLSTASTDTQYF
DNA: TGTGCCAGCAGTTTATCCACAGCTAGCACAGATACGCAGTATTTT

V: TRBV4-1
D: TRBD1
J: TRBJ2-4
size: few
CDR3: CASSQVWDSQYF
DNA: TGCGCCAGCAGCCAAGTCTGGGACAGTCAGTACTTC

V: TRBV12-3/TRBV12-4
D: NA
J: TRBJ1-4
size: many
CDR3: CASSFYRVDEKLFF
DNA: TGTGCCAGCAGTTTTTACAGGGTGGATGAAAAACTGTTTTTT